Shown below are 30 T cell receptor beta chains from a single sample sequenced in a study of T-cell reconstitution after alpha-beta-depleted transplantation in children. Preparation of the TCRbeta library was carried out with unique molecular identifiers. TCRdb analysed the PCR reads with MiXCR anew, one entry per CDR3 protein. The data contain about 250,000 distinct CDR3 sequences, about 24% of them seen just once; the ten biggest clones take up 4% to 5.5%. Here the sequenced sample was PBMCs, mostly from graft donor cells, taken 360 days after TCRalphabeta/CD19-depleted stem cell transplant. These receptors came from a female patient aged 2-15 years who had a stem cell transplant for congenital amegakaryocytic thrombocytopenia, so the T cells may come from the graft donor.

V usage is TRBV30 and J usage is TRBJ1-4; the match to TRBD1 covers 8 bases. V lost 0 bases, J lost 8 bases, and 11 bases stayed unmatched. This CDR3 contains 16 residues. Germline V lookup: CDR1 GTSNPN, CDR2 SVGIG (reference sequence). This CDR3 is CAWSVSRTGTGEKLFF. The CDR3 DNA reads TGTGCCTGGAGTGTAAGCCGGACAGGGACTGGAGAAAAACTGTTTTTT.

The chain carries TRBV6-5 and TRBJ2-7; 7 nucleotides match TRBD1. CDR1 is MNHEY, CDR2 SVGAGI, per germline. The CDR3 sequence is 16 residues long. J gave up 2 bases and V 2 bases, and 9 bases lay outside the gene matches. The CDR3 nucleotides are TGTGCCAGCAGTTACCGCTCGGCCGGACAGGCCTACGAGCAGTACTTC. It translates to CASSYRSAGQAYEQYF.

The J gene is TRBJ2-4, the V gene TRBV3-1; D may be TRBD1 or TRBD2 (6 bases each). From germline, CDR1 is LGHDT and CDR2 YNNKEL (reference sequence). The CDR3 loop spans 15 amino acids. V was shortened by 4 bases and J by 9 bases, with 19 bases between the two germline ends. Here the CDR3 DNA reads TGTGCCAGCAGCCCGGGGGCTGCATCGAGGGGCATTCAGTACTTC. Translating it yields CASSPGAASRGIQYF.

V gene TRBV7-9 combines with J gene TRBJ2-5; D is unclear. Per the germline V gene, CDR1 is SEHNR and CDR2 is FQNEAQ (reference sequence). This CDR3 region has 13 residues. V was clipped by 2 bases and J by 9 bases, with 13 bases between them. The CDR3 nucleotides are TGTGCCAGCAGCTTAAGGACCTCCGCGGCCCAGTACTTC. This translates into CASSLRTSAAQYF.

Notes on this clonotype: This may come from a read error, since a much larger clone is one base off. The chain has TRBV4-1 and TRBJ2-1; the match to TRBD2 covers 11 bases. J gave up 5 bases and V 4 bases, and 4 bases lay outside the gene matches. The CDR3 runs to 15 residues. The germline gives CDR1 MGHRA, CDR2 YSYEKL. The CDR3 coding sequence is TGCGCCAGCAGCCGCGTGACTAGCGGGGACAATGAGCAGTTCTTC. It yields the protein CASSRVTSGDNEQFF.

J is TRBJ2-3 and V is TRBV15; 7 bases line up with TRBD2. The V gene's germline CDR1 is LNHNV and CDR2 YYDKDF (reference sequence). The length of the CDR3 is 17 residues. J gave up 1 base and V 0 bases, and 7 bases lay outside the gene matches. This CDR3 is CATSRDFGSGGTDTQYF. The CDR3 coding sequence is TGTGCCACCAGCAGAGATTTCGGGAGCGGGGGCACAGATACGCAGTATTTT.

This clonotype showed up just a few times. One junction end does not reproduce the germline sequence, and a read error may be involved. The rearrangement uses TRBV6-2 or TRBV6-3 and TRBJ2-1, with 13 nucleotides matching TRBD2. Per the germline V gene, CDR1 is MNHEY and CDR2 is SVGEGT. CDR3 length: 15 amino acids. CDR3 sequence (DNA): TGTGCCAGCAGTGGAAGGACTAGCGGGAGATATGAGCAGCTCTTC. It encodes CASSGRTSGRYEQLF.

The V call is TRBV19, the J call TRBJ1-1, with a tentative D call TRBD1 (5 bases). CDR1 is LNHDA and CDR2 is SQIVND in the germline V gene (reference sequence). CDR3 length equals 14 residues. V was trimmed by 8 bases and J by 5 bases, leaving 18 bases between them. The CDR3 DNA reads TGTGCCAGTGGAAAGGGGCACGCGGGGACTGAAGCTTTCTTT. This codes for CASGKGHAGTEAFF.

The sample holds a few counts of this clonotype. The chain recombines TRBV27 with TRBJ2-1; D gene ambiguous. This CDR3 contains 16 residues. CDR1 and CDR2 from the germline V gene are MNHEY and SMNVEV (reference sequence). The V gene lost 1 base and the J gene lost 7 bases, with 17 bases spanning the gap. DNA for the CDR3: TGTGCCAGCAGTTTATTAGGCCACTCTGGCGCTAATGAGCAGTTCTTC. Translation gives CASSLLGHSGANEQFF.

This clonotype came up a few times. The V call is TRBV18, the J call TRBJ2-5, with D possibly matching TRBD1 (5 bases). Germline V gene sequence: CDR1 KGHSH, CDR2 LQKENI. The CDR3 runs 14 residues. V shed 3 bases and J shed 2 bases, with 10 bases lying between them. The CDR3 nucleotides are TGTGCCAGCTCACCGATGGGGCAGCAAGAGACCCAGTACTTC. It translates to CASSPMGQQETQYF. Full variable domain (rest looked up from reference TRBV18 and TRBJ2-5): NAGVMQNPRHLVRRRGQEARLRCSPMKGHSHVYWYRQLPEEGLKFMVYLQKENIIDESGMPKERFSAEFPKEGPSILRIQQVVRGDSAAYFCASSPMGQQETQYFGPGTRLLVL.

The CDR3 loop reads CAISVSGTQYF. CDR3 nucleotides: TGTGCCATCAGTGTTTCGGGGACCCAGTACTTC. The chain has TRBV10-3 and TRBJ2-5, with D hard to call. Germline CDR1 is ENHRY and CDR2 is SYGVKD. The V end was cut by 4 bases, the J end by 7 bases, with 7 bases between. The CDR3 extends over 11 amino acids.

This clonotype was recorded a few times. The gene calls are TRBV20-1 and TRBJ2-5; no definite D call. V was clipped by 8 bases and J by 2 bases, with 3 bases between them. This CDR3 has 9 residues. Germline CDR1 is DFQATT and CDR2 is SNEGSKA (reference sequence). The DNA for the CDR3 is TGCAGTACACAAGAGACCCAGTACTTC. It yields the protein CSTQETQYF.

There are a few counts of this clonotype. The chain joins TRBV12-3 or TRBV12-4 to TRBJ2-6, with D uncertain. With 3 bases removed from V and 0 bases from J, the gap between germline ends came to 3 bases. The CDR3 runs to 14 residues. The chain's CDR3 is CASSFASGANVLTF. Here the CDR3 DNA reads TGTGCCAGCAGTTTCGCCTCTGGGGCCAACGTCCTGACTTTC.

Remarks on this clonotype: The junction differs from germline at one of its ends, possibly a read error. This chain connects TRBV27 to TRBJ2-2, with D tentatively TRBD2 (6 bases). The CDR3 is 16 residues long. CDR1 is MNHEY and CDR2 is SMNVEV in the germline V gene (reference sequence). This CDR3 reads CASSFAAGLNIGELFF. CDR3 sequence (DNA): TGTGCCAGCAGTTTCGCGGCGGGATTGAACATCGGGGAGCTGTTTTTT.

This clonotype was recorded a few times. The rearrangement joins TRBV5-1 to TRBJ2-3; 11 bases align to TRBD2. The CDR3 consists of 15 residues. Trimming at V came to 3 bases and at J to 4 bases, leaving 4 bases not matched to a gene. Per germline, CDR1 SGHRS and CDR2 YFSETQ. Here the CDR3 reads CASSSTLAGADTQYF. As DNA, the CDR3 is TGCGCCAGCAGCTCGACACTAGCGGGAGCAGATACGCAGTATTTT.

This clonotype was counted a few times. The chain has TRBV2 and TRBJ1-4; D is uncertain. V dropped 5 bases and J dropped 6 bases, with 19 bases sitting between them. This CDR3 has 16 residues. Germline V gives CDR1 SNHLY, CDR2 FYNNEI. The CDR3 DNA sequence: TGTGCCAGCAGTCTAATCTTTCCGGGAACGGATGAAAAACTGTTTTTT. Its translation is CASSLIFPGTDEKLFF.

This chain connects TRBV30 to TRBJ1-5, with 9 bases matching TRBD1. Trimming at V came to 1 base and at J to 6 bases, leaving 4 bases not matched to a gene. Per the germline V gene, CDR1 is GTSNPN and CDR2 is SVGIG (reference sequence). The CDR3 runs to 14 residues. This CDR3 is CAWSEGTGSQPQHF. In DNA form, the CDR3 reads TGTGCCTGGAGTGAAGGGACAGGGAGTCAGCCCCAGCATTTT.

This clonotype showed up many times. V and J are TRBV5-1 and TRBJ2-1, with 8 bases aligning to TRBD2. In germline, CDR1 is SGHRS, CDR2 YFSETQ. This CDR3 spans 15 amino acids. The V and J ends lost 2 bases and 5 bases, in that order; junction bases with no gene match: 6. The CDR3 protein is CASSLGLASHNEQFF. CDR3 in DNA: TGCGCCAGCAGCTTAGGACTAGCTTCACACAATGAGCAGTTCTTC.

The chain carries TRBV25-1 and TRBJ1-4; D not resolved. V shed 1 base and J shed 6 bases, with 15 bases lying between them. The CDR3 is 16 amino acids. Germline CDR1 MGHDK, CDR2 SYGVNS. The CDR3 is CASSESRTAPYEKLFF. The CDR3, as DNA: TGTGCCAGCAGTGAATCGCGGACTGCGCCCTATGAAAAACTGTTTTTT.

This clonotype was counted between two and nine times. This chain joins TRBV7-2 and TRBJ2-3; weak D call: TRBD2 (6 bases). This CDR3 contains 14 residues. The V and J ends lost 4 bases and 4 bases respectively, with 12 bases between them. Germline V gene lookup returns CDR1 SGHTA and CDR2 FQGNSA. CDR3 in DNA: TGTGCCAGCAGCTCTATTGGGGGGTCAGATACGCAGTATTTT. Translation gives CASSSIGGSDTQYF. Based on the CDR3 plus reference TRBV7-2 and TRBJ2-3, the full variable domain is GAGVSQSPSNKVTEKGKDVELRCDPISGHTALYWYRQSLGQGLEFLIYFQGNSAPDKSGLPSDRFSAERTGGSVSTLTIQRTQQEDSAVYLCASSSIGGSDTQYFGPGTRLTVL.

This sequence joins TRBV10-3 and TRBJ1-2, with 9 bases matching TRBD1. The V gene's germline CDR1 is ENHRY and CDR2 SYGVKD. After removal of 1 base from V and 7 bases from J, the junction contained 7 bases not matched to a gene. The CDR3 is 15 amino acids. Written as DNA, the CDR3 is TGTGCCATCAGTGAGTACGCCGGGACAGGGACTGGCTACACCTTC. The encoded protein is CAISEYAGTGTGYTF.

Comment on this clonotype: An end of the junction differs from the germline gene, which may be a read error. The CDR3 protein is CASSLDERMNSEAFF. The CDR3, as DNA: TGTGCCAGCAGCTTAGACGAACGGATGAACAGTGAAGCTTTCTTT. This chain links TRBV7-9 with TRBJ1-1; no firm D call. CDR1 is SEHNR and CDR2 is FQNEAQ in the germline V gene (reference sequence). CDR3 length: 15 residues.

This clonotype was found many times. CDR3 coding DNA: TGTGCCATCAGTGCCCAAAGAGGGCACTATGGCTACACCTTC. The encoded protein is CAISAQRGHYGYTF. The chain combines TRBV10-3 with TRBJ1-2, with no clear D. The V end was cut by 4 bases, the J end by 3 bases, with 12 bases between. The CDR3 runs to 14 residues. CDR1 and CDR2 from the germline V gene are ENHRY and SYGVKD.

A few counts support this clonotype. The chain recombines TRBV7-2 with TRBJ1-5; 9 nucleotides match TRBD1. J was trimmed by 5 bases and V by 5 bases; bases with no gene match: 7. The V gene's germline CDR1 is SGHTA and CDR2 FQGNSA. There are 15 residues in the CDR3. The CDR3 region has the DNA TGTGCCAGCAGCCAGACAGGGGGAATGGATCAGCCCCAGCATTTT. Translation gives CASSQTGGMDQPQHF.

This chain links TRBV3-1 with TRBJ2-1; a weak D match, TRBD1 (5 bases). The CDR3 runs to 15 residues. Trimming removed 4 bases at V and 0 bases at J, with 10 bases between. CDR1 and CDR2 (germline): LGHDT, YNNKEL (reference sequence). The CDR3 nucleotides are TGTGCCAGCAGCCTTGGCGGACACTCCTACAATGAGCAGTTCTTC. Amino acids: CASSLGGHSYNEQFF.

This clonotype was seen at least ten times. The CDR3 coding sequence is TGTGCCAGCAGCCGGGCACGAGGGCAGGGTATCGACAATGAGCAGTTCTTC. The encoded protein is CASSRARGQGIDNEQFF. The chain combines TRBV14 with TRBJ2-1, with D perhaps assigned TRBD1 or TRBD2 (5 bases each). The CDR3 runs to 17 residues. In germline, CDR1 is SGHDN, CDR2 FVKESK. Between the trimmed V and J ends, which lost 4 bases and 5 bases, there was a span of 21 bases. Together with reference TRBV14 and TRBJ2-1, the CDR3 gives the full variable domain: EAGVTQFPSHSVIEKGQTVTLRCDPISGHDNLYWYRRVMGKEIKFLLHFVKESKQDESGMPNNRFLAERTGGTYSTLKVQPAELEDSGVYFCASSRARGQGIDNEQFFGPGTRLTVL.

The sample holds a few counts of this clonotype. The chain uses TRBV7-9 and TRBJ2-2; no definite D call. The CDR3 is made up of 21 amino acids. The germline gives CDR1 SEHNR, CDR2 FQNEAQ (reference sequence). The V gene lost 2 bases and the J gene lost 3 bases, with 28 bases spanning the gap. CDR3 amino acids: CASSLPRVGGFGTTHTGELFF. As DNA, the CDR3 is TGTGCCAGCAGCTTACCCAGAGTGGGCGGATTTGGAACGACTCACACCGGGGAGCTGTTTTTT. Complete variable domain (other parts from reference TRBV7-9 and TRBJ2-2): DTGVSQNPRHKITKRGQNVTFRCDPISEHNRLYWYRQTLGQGPEFLTYFQNEAQLEKSRLLSDRFSAERPKGSFSTLEIQRTEQGDSAMYLCASSLPRVGGFGTTHTGELFFGEGSRLTVL.

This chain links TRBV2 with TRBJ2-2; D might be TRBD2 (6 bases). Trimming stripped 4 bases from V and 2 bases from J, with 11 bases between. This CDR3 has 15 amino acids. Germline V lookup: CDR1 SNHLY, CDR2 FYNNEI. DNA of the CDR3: TGTGCCAGCAGTGGTGTAGCGGAAAACACCGGGGAGCTGTTTTTT. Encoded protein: CASSGVAENTGELFF.

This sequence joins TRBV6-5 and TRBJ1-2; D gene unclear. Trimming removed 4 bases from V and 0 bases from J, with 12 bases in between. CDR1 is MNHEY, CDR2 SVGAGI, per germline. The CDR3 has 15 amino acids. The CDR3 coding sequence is TGTGCCAGCAGTTCGTTTTCTCCGGCTAACTATGGCTACACCTTC. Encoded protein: CASSSFSPANYGYTF.

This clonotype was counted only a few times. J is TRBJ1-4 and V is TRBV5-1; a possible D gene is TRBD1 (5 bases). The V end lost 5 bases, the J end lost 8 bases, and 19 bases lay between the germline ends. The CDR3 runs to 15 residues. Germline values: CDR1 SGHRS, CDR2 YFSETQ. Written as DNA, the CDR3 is TGCGCCAGCAGTCGAGGTCCCAGGGACGTCGAAAAACTGTTTTTT. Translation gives CASSRGPRDVEKLFF.